Each of the 8 T cell receptor beta chains below was sequenced from the same sample in a study of patients and donors after allogeneic stem cell transplantation. TCRdb called the RT-PCR reads again in MiXCR, with one record for every CDR3 protein. The table lists roughly 200,000 distinct CDR3 sequences, around 40% of them singletons. Sequencing used blood, either unsorted or a sorted T cell fraction (not recorded which). All receptors come from a human donor who was either an allogeneic HSCT recipient or a stem cell or donor lymphocyte infusion donor (not recorded which). It is not recorded whose cells these are; they may come from a transplant donor.

This clonotype was seen a handful of times. This chain uses TRBV12-3 or TRBV12-4 with TRBJ1-2, with D maybe TRBD1 (6 bases). The CDR3 is 14 residues long. Trimming pared 1 base from V and 4 bases from J, leaving 10 bases between. Here the CDR3 DNA reads TGTGCCAGCAGTTTAGGGGGGCAGGTCTATGGCTACACCTTC. Translating it yields CASSLGGQVYGYTF.

This clonotype was found a few times. The chain uses TRBV24-1 and TRBJ1-1, with D uncertain. The CDR3 loop spans 14 amino acids. The germline CDR1 and CDR2 sequences are KGHDR and SFDVKD. Trimming took 4 bases from V and 1 from J, leaving 9 bases between them. This CDR3 is CATSETGRNTEAFF. The CDR3, as DNA: TGTGCCACCAGTGAGACCGGACGGAACACTGAAGCTTTCTTT.

The rearrangement joins TRBV10-3 to TRBJ2-2; TRBD1 aligns across 7 bases. Per the germline V gene, CDR1 is ENHRY and CDR2 is SYGVKD. V lost 9 bases, J lost 5 bases, and 9 bases stayed unmatched. This CDR3 has 14 amino acids. Here the CDR3 reads CAMRQGQFTGELFF. The CDR3 nucleotides read TGTGCCATGCGGCAGGGACAGTTTACCGGGGAGCTGTTTTTT.

The rearrangement joins TRBV6-4 to TRBJ1-1, with D perhaps matching TRBD1 (6 bases). Per germline, CDR1 MRHNA and CDR2 SNTAGT. The CDR3 consists of 16 residues. The V and J ends lost 3 bases and 4 bases respectively, with 18 bases between them. The CDR3 region has the DNA TGTGCCAGCAGTGAAAGGGGGGGTAGTTACAGCACTGAAGCTTTCTTT. Translating gives CASSERGGSYSTEAFF.

The V and J genes are TRBV12-3 or TRBV12-4 and TRBJ2-4; 7 bases agree with TRBD2. This CDR3 spans 17 amino acids. The ends lost 6 bases at V and 0 bases at J; junction bases unmatched: 11. The chain's CDR3 is CASRALGLERAKNIQYF. CDR3 coding DNA: TGTGCCAGCAGGGCCCTCGGACTAGAGAGAGCCAAAAACATTCAGTACTTC.

This clonotype turned up a few times. The chain joins TRBV24-1 to TRBJ2-6; 11 bases match TRBD1. The CDR3 runs 17 residues. J lost 2 bases, V lost 9 bases, and 8 bases had no gene match. Germline V gene data show CDR1 as KGHDR and CDR2 as SFDVKD. The CDR3: CATGAGQGATGANVLTF. In nucleotides, the CDR3 is TGTGCCACCGGTGCAGGACAGGGGGCTACTGGGGCCAACGTCCTGACTTTC.

This rearrangement joins TRBV20-1 to TRBJ2-3, with D possibly TRBD1 on 5 matching bases. Looked up from germline, CDR1 is DFQATT and CDR2 is SNEGSKA (reference sequence). The CDR3 extends over 14 amino acids. With 5 bases removed from V and 0 bases from J, the gap between germline ends came to 12 bases. The CDR3 bases are TGCAGTGCTTACGCAACAGGTAGCACAGATACGCAGTATTTT. This encodes CSAYATGSTDTQYF.

The V and J genes are TRBV6-6 and TRBJ2-1; 11 bases match TRBD2. J gave up 1 base and V 8 bases, and 1 base lay outside the gene matches. The length of the CDR3 is 14 residues. Per the germline V gene, CDR1 is MNHNY and CDR2 is SVGAGI (reference sequence). This CDR3 reads CASLAGGSYNEQFF. CDR3 bases: TGTGCCAGCCTAGCGGGGGGATCCTACAATGAGCAGTTCTTC.